What follows are 28 T cell receptor beta chains derived from one specimen sequenced in a study of T cell responses to AZD1222 COVID-19 vaccine. Sequencing used immunoSEQ multiplex PCR; TCRdb keeps in-frame clones, though not all of them. The sample yields roughly 250,000 clones, about 92% seen once. The sample here was peripheral blood, taken on day 0 of AZD1222 vaccination. The receptors here all came from an adult in good health.

The V and J genes are TRBV5-1 and TRBJ2-3; 7 bases map to TRBD1. This CDR3 region has 15 residues. Losses at the gene ends were 4 bases for V and 2 bases for J; bases not matched to a gene: 7. Per germline, CDR1 SGHRS and CDR2 YFSETQ. The DNA for the CDR3 is TGCGCCAGCAGCACACAGGGGCCCTTCACAGATACGCAGTATTTT. Its translation: CASSTQGPFTDTQYF. Supplemented by reference TRBV5-1 and TRBJ2-3, the full variable domain reads KAGVTQTPRYLIKTRGQQVTLSCSPISGHRSVSWYQQTPGQGLQFLFEYFSETQRNKGNFPGRFSGRQFSNSRSEMNVSTLELGDSALYLCASSTQGPFTDTQYFGPGTRLTVL.

The J gene is TRBJ1-3, the V gene TRBV9; D is unresolved. The V and J ends lost 3 bases and 0 bases respectively, with 13 bases between them. In germline, CDR1 is SGDLS, CDR2 YYNGEE. The CDR3 covers 16 residues. CDR3 sequence: CASSGYGSHSGNTIYF. The CDR3 nucleotides are TGTGCCAGCAGCGGGTACGGCAGCCACTCTGGAAACACCATATATTTT.

The chain employs TRBV28 and TRBJ1-6; D ambiguous. Germline CDR1 reads MDHEN; CDR2 reads SYDVKM. V shed 7 bases and J shed 6 bases, with 7 bases lying between them. This CDR3 contains 12 residues. The CDR3, as DNA: TGTGCCAGCAAACGGATTAATTCACCCCTCCACTTT. It specifies CASKRINSPLHF.

The table lists this clone with a count of one. The chain has TRBV5-1 and TRBJ1-3; D gene uncertain. CDR1 is SGHRS, CDR2 YFSETQ, per germline. The CDR3 has 14 amino acids. Trimming left V 0 bases short and J 5 bases short, with 9 bases between. CDR3 sequence (DNA): TGCGCCAGCAGCTTGGAAGGGATGAGAAACACCATATATTTT. It yields the protein CASSLEGMRNTIYF.

J is TRBJ1-5 and V is TRBV27, with a possible D match to TRBD1 (6 bases). V lost 5 bases and J lost 0, with 17 bases in between. From germline, CDR1 is MNHEY and CDR2 SMNVEV (reference sequence). The length of the CDR3 is 17 residues. CDR3: CASSPARGANSNQPQHF. CDR3 DNA sequence: TGTGCCAGCAGTCCCGCTAGGGGGGCTAATAGCAATCAGCCCCAGCATTTT.

CDR3 region: CATTRQAESSYNEQFF. The CDR3 DNA sequence: TGTGCCACTACCCGGCAGGCGGAAAGCTCCTACAATGAGCAGTTCTTC. V usage is TRBV10-3 and J usage is TRBJ2-1; D gene unclear. Trimming left V 10 bases short and J 0 bases short, with 19 bases between. This CDR3 spans 16 amino acids. CDR1 ENHRY and CDR2 SYGVKD come from the germline V gene.

The V and J genes are TRBV7-2 and TRBJ2-7; 9 nucleotides line up with TRBD1. CDR1 is SGHTA, CDR2 FQGNSA, per germline. The CDR3 loop spans 16 amino acids. Trimming at V came to 3 bases and at J to 4 bases, leaving 10 bases not matched to a gene. The CDR3 DNA sequence: TGTGCCAGCAGCTTGACCGGGACAGGGTTCAGGTACGAGCAGTACTTC. Protein: CASSLTGTGFRYEQYF.

This chain joins TRBV5-1 and TRBJ1-2; TRBD1 might be the D (5 bases). The CDR3 runs 13 residues. Germline V gives CDR1 SGHRS, CDR2 YFSETQ. Trimming removed 3 bases at V and 4 bases at J, with 10 bases between. CDR3 coding DNA: TGCGCCAGCAGCTCGGGGGAGGGCTATGGCTACACCTTC. Translating gives CASSSGEGYGYTF.

The chain combines TRBV19 with TRBJ1-1, with D possibly being TRBD1 (6 bases). The V gene's germline CDR1 is LNHDA and CDR2 SQIVND (reference sequence). The CDR3 covers 12 residues. V lost 4 bases to trimming and J lost 6 bases, with 9 bases between them. The CDR3: CASSTGVAEAFF. CDR3 DNA: TGTGCCAGTAGTACAGGGGTCGCTGAAGCTTTCTTT.

This chain links TRBV28 with TRBJ1-5, with 11 bases lining up with TRBD1. The CDR3 is made up of 15 amino acids. The germline V gene encodes CDR1 MDHEN and CDR2 SYDVKM. The V segment lost 4 bases and the J segment 7 bases; nucleotides outside the gene matches: 6. This chain's CDR3 is CASSSGTGGGQPQHF. The CDR3 DNA reads TGTGCCAGCAGTTCAGGGACAGGGGGAGGACAGCCCCAGCATTTT. Based on the CDR3 plus reference TRBV28 and TRBJ1-5, the full variable domain is DVKVTQSSRYLVKRTGEKVFLECVQDMDHENMFWYRQDPGLGLRLIYFSYDVKMKEKGDIPEGYSVSREKKERFSLILESASTNQTSMYLCASSSGTGGGQPQHFGDGTRLSIL.

The chain joins TRBV9 to TRBJ2-7, with D possibly being TRBD2 (5 bases). CDR1 is SGDLS and CDR2 is YYNGEE in the germline V gene. CDR3 size: 13 residues. V was pared by 0 bases and J by 6 bases, with 10 bases between. The CDR3 region is CASSVGPSGEQYF. CDR3 sequence (DNA): TGTGCCAGCAGCGTAGGACCGAGCGGCGAGCAGTACTTC.

The sample holds one count of this clone. The V and J genes are TRBV7-9 and TRBJ1-1, with D possibly TRBD1 on 6 matching bases. This CDR3 spans 13 amino acids. Germline V gene sequence: CDR1 SEHNR, CDR2 FQNEAQ (reference sequence). V lost 5 bases and J lost 4, with 11 bases in between. CDR3 in amino acids: CASSRTATTEAFF. The CDR3 bases are TGTGCCAGCAGCCGGACAGCTACCACTGAAGCTTTCTTT.

The J gene is TRBJ2-2, the V gene TRBV3-1 (or the pseudogene TRBV3-2); D not resolved. The V gene's germline CDR1 is LGHDT and CDR2 YNNKEL (reference sequence). Trimming took off 0 bases at V and 8 bases at J, with 7 bases between the two ends. CDR3 size: 13 residues. The CDR3 nucleotides are TGTGCCAGCAGCCAAGATTTGAAGGGGGAGCTGTTTTTT. Residues: CASSQDLKGELFF.

The rearrangement links TRBV19 to TRBJ1-1; 9 bases are a match to TRBD1. Germline CDR1 reads LNHDA; CDR2 reads SQIVND (reference sequence). There are 11 residues in the CDR3. V lost 9 bases and J lost 11; bases outside the gene matches: 7. The CDR3: CASYRGLKAFF. The CDR3 region has the DNA TGTGCCAGCTACAGGGGGCTTAAGGCTTTCTTT.

The chain has TRBV2 and TRBJ2-7, with unresolved D. Germline V lookup: CDR1 SNHLY, CDR2 FYNNEI. The CDR3 contains 11 residues. The germline V and J ends were trimmed by 6 bases and 6 bases, with 9 bases remaining between them. The CDR3 nucleotides are TGTGCCAGCAGCGGCTTGTCCGAGCAGTACTTC. Amino acid sequence: CASSGLSEQYF.

CDR3 nucleotide sequence: TGCGCCAGCAGCATGGGGGACCAGGGGCAGCCCCAGCATTTT. It encodes CASSMGDQGQPQHF. The chain carries TRBV5-1 and TRBJ1-5; the D gene is possibly TRBD1 (6 bases). This CDR3 has 14 amino acids. The V end lost 4 bases, the J end lost 7 bases, and 15 bases lay between the germline ends. Looked up from germline, CDR1 is SGHRS and CDR2 is YFSETQ.

The chain carries TRBV28 and TRBJ2-7; 10 bases are shared with TRBD1. CDR3 length: 13 amino acids. Germline assignment: CDR1 MDHEN and CDR2 SYDVKM. After removal of 6 bases from V and 2 bases from J, the junction contained 1 base not matched to a gene. The CDR3 DNA reads TGTGCCAGCAGGACAGGGGGCACCTACGAGCAGTACTTC. The encoded protein is CASRTGGTYEQYF.

DNA of the CDR3: TGTGCCAGCAGCCCCCCGGGGTACGCTTATGAAAAACTGTTTTTT. Protein: CASSPPGYAYEKLFF. The rearrangement links TRBV7-2 to TRBJ1-4; D unclear. The CDR3 has 15 amino acids. V dropped 5 bases and J dropped 6 bases, with 16 bases sitting between them. Germline values: CDR1 SGHTA, CDR2 FQGNSA.

The chain has TRBV6-2 or TRBV6-3 and TRBJ1-5; 8 nucleotides line up with TRBD1. Trimming at V came to 5 bases and at J to 3 bases, leaving 6 bases not matched to a gene. This CDR3 comprises 15 residues. CDR1 is MNHEY and CDR2 is SVGEGT in the germline V gene. The CDR3 region is CASSPDRVDNQPQHF. Written as DNA, the CDR3 is TGTGCCAGCAGTCCGGACAGGGTTGACAATCAGCCCCAGCATTTT.

CDR3: CATSGPGGGGQPQHF. The CDR3 DNA reads TGTGCCACCAGTGGTCCAGGAGGGGGCGGTCAGCCCCAGCATTTT. This rearrangement joins TRBV24-1 to TRBJ1-5; 7 bases line up with TRBD1. The germline V gene has CDR1 KGHDR and CDR2 SFDVKD. The CDR3 is made up of 15 amino acids. V gave up 5 bases and J gave up 6 bases; unmatched junction bases: 9.

Here the CDR3 reads CASSERRTGELFF. In DNA, the CDR3 is TGTGCCAGCAGTGAAAGGCGGACCGGGGAGCTGTTTTTT. The chain carries TRBV6-1 and TRBJ2-2; D remains ambiguous. This CDR3 contains 13 residues. The germline gives CDR1 MNHNS, CDR2 SASEGT. Trimming removed 2 bases at V and 5 bases at J, with 6 bases between.

The chain employs TRBV5-1 and TRBJ2-1; 16 bases map to TRBD2. The V segment lost 4 bases and the J segment 5 bases; nucleotides outside the gene matches: 9. Germline V CDR1 and CDR2: SGHRS, YFSETQ. The CDR3 is 18 residues long. Written as DNA, the CDR3 is TGCGCCAGCAGCCATGTCCCGGGACTAGCGGGAGGGGACAATGAGCAGTTCTTC. This sequence encodes CASSHVPGLAGGDNEQFF.

The rearrangement joins TRBV2 to TRBJ2-2; possibly TRBD1 for D (6 bases). Germline CDR1 SNHLY, CDR2 FYNNEI. This CDR3 region has 12 residues. The V and J ends lost 8 bases and 7 bases respectively, with 11 bases between them. CDR3 protein: CASSQGSGELFF. DNA of the CDR3: TGTGCCAGCTCTCAGGGGAGCGGGGAGCTGTTTTTT.

V gene TRBV29-1 combines with J gene TRBJ1-1; 11 positions agree with TRBD1. Trimming took 1 base from V and 3 from J; bases not matched to a gene: 4. The CDR3 covers 15 residues. Germline CDR1 SQVTM, CDR2 ANQGSEA. The CDR3 reads CSVEGTGGAYTEAFF. CDR3 coding DNA: TGCAGCGTTGAAGGGACAGGGGGCGCATACACTGAAGCTTTCTTT.

This chain links TRBV19 with TRBJ1-2; TRBD1 aligns across 8 bases. The CDR3 is 15 residues long. J was trimmed by 7 bases and V by 5 bases; bases with no gene match: 12. Germline CDR1 and CDR2: LNHDA and SQIVND (reference sequence). DNA for the CDR3: TGTGCCAGTAGTCTCCGGGACCGGGGACAGGCTGGCTACACCTTC. Translating gives CASSLRDRGQAGYTF.

The table lists this clone with a count of one. The genes are TRBV2 and TRBJ2-3; 7 bases map to TRBD1. V trimming: 3 bases; J trimming: 0 bases; junction bases outside the gene matches: 6. CDR1 SNHLY and CDR2 FYNNEI come from the germline V gene. This CDR3 is built from 16 residues. The CDR3 nucleotides read TGTGCCAGCAGTGAGGCAGGGGGAACTAGCACAGATACGCAGTATTTT. Amino acids: CASSEAGGTSTDTQYF. The full variable domain, its missing parts supplied by reference TRBV2 and TRBJ2-3, is EPEVTQTPSHQVTQMGQEVILRCVPISNHLYFYWYRQILGQKVEFLVSFYNNEISEKSEIFDDQFSVERPDGSNFTLKIRSTKLEDSAMYFCASSEAGGTSTDTQYFGPGTRLTVL.

This clone has a single count. At the DNA level, this CDR3 is encoded by other sequences in the same sample as well. The chain carries TRBV28 and TRBJ2-7; D call uncertain. The CDR3 is 13 residues long. Trimming cost V 2 bases and J 0 bases, with 5 bases left between them. Germline V gene data show CDR1 as MDHEN and CDR2 as SYDVKM. The CDR3 here is CASSLGDSYEQYF. The CDR3 bases are TGTGCCAGCAGTTTAGGGGACTCCTACGAGCAGTACTTC.

The chain combines TRBV15 with TRBJ2-7; the D is unclear. Trimming pared 0 bases from V and 4 bases from J, leaving 7 bases between. The CDR3 loop spans 13 amino acids. Germline lookup yields CDR1 LNHNV and CDR2 YYDKDF (reference sequence). The CDR3 bases are TGTGCCACCAGCAGAGATACTCCGTACGAGCAGTACTTC. Protein product: CATSRDTPYEQYF.